This T cell receptor beta chain was captured by sequencing in a study of blood T cell repertoires in COVID-19. Whole-study context: Whether acute or convalescent, the COVID-19 samples came from the United States, Italy and Spain. PBMCs, B-cell-depleted T cells, or T cells were the source of the cDNA or gDNA that made up the material.

In the source study's methods: Scientists estimated how many nucleated cells there were by amplifying reference gene primers. The table came from immunoSEQ multiplex PCR; TCRdb's copy has only in-frame clones and leaves some out. Clone size and the V and J calls come from that table; the DNA yielded D and trimming. The table lists over 200,000 clones, roughly 80% of them singletons, with 4.5% to 5.5% in the top ten. There are 15 residues in the CDR3. The ends lost 4 bases at V and 4 bases at J; junction bases unmatched: 7. Germline CDR1 SGHRS, CDR2 YFSETQ. The chain links TRBV5-1 to TRBJ1-2; 10 positions match TRBD1. This clonotype was sampled from a human donor in a cohort sampled during active COVID-19. Input material: peripheral blood. This CDR3 reads CASSRTGGTSYGYTF. The CDR3 coding sequence is TGCGCCAGCAGCCGGACAGGGGGGACGAGCTATGGCTACACCTTC.